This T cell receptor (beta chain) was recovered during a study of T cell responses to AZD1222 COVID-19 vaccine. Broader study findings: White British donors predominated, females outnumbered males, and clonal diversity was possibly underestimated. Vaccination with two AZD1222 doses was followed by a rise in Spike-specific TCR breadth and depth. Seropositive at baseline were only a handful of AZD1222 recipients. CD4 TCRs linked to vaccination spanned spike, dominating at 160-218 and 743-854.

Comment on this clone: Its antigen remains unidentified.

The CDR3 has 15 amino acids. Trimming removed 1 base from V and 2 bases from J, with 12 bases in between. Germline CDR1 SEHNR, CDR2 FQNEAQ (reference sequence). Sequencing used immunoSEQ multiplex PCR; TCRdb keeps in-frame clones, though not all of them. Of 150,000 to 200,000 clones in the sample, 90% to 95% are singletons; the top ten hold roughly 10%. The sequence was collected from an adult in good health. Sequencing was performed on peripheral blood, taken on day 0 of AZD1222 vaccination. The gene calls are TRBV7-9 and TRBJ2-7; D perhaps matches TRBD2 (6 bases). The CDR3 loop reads CASSLGGTPAYEQYF. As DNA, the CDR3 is TGTGCCAGCAGCTTAGGCGGGACCCCCGCCTACGAGCAGTACTTC.